These 30 T cell receptor beta chains originate from one sample sequenced in a study of T-cell reconstitution after alpha-beta-depleted transplantation in children. Unique molecular identifiers were incorporated during preparation of the TCRbeta library. TCRdb processed the PCR reads anew with MiXCR; each CDR3 protein has one entry. This table has 150,000 to 250,000 distinct CDR3 sequences, about 6% appearing once. The sample was PBMCs, taken before TCRalphabeta/CD19-depleted stem cell transplant. The receptors shown here come from a girl under three years old with combined immunodeficiency, due to receive a stem cell transplant.

At least ten counts were recorded for this clonotype. The chain combines TRBV10-3 with TRBJ2-7; perhaps TRBD1 as D (6 bases). Per the germline V gene, CDR1 is ENHRY and CDR2 is SYGVKD. The length of the CDR3 is 13 residues. V gave up 3 bases and J gave up 5 bases, with 11 bases separating them. The CDR3 loop reads CAISDNRVHEQYF. DNA for the CDR3: TGTGCCATCAGTGATAACAGGGTCCACGAGCAGTACTTC.

This clonotype was seen repeatedly, ten times or more. The chain has TRBV27 and TRBJ1-2; D may be TRBD1 (6 bases). V lost 6 bases and J 5 bases, leaving 13 bases between the germline ends. This CDR3 comprises 13 residues. Germline loops: CDR1 MNHEY, CDR2 SMNVEV (reference sequence). The CDR3 sequence: CASSPGQTYGYTF. CDR3 in DNA: TGTGCCAGCAGCCCCGGACAGACTTATGGCTACACCTTC.

The CDR3: CATGTATGWFYEQYF. The DNA for the CDR3 is TGTGCCACCGGGACCGCCACGGGCTGGTTCTACGAGCAGTACTTC. The chain couples TRBV28 to TRBJ2-7, with D possibly called TRBD1 or TRBD2 (5 bases each). The CDR3 contains 15 residues. V was clipped by 10 bases and J by 3 bases, with 22 bases between them. Germline CDR1 reads MDHEN; CDR2 reads SYDVKM.

This clonotype was counted many times. The rearrangement uses TRBV10-3 and TRBJ2-7; 11 bases agree with TRBD2. Per germline, CDR1 ENHRY and CDR2 SYGVKD. This CDR3 is built from 14 residues. The trim removed 4 bases at V and 6 bases at J, leaving 5 bases unmatched. CDR3 loop: CAISVAGGPVEQYF. The CDR3, as DNA: TGTGCCATCAGTGTAGCGGGAGGGCCTGTCGAGCAGTACTTC.

This clonotype was detected ten times or more. The V and J genes are TRBV11-2 and TRBJ2-7; D may be TRBD2 (6 bases). Germline V gene data show CDR1 as SGHAT and CDR2 as FQNNGV. CDR3 length: 18 residues. Trimming left V 1 base short and J 0 bases short, with 19 bases between. The CDR3 protein is CASSLVSGGGTYSYEQYF. CDR3 coding DNA: TGTGCCAGCAGCTTAGTATCTGGTGGAGGGACCTACTCCTACGAGCAGTACTTC.

This clonotype occurred a few times. The genes are TRBV20-1 and TRBJ1-5; tentatively, D is TRBD1 (5 bases). CDR1 is DFQATT, CDR2 SNEGSKA, per germline (reference sequence). V lost 5 bases and J lost 7, with 15 bases in between. This CDR3 region has 13 residues. The CDR3, as DNA: TGCAGTGCTGAGCGGGGCCCAGAGCAGCCCCAGCATTTT. Translation gives CSAERGPEQPQHF.

A single count supports this clonotype. This sequence joins TRBV7-2 and TRBJ2-3, with 7 bases lining up with TRBD2. This CDR3 region has 16 residues. Germline CDR1 and CDR2: SGHTA and FQGNSA. V trimming: 7 bases; J trimming: 4 bases; junction bases outside the gene matches: 14. Here the CDR3 reads CASTSGGRGGSDTQYF. Written as DNA, the CDR3 is TGTGCCAGCACCTCTGGGGGGAGGGGAGGGTCAGATACGCAGTATTTT.

This clonotype was seen more than once but under ten times. The rearrangement links TRBV3-1 to TRBJ2-3; no firm D call. Trimming left V 3 bases short and J 5 bases short, with 12 bases between. Germline V CDR1 and CDR2: LGHDT, YNNKEL (reference sequence). CDR3 size: 14 residues. The CDR3 spells CASSQTGALDTQYF. The CDR3 DNA follows: TGTGCCAGCAGCCAGACCGGCGCCCTAGATACGCAGTATTTT.

This clonotype was observed many times. The gene calls are TRBV12-3 or TRBV12-4 and TRBJ2-7; a possible D gene is TRBD2 (6 bases). The ends were cut back, 6 bases at V and 4 bases at J, with 16 bases in the middle. The CDR3 is 14 residues long. The CDR3 nucleotides are TGTGCCAGCAGGCCGGGACTCGAGGGGTACGAGCAGTACTTC. This encodes CASRPGLEGYEQYF.

This clonotype appeared many times. The chain employs TRBV25-1 and TRBJ2-2; D remains ambiguous. The V gene's germline CDR1 is MGHDK and CDR2 SYGVNS. The CDR3 is made up of 13 amino acids. The V end was cut by 7 bases, the J end by 1 base, with 7 bases between. The CDR3 region is CASKAQNTGELFF. CDR3 nucleotide sequence: TGTGCCAGCAAAGCCCAGAACACCGGGGAGCTGTTTTTT.

This clonotype was seen repeatedly, ten times or more. The rearrangement uses TRBV25-1 and TRBJ2-1; 7 nucleotides agree with TRBD1. The ends lost 4 bases at V and 1 base at J; junction bases unmatched: 7. The CDR3 contains 16 residues. Germline V gene sequence: CDR1 MGHDK, CDR2 SYGVNS. CDR3 sequence (DNA): TGTGCCAGCAGTGGGCAACAGGGGCGATCCTACAATGAGCAGTTCTTC. Translated: CASSGQQGRSYNEQFF.

There are many counts of this clonotype. The CDR3, as DNA: TGTGCCAGCAGTATTTACGGGACTACCTACAATGAGCAGTTCTTC. This encodes CASSIYGTTYNEQFF. V is TRBV27 and J is TRBJ2-1; 7 bases are a match to TRBD2. CDR3 length equals 15 residues. V lost 5 bases to trimming and J lost 2 bases; unmatched junction nucleotides: 6. The germline CDR1 and CDR2 sequences are MNHEY and SMNVEV (reference sequence).

The chain carries TRBV2 and TRBJ2-2; D might be TRBD2 (5 bases). V lost 1 base, J lost 6 bases, and 6 bases lay in between. CDR1 is SNHLY and CDR2 is FYNNEI in the germline V gene. The CDR3 totals 13 residues. The CDR3 here is CASSEGGPGELFF. The CDR3 DNA sequence: TGTGCCAGCAGTGAAGGAGGGCCCGGGGAGCTGTTTTTT. The variable domain in full, with the rest retrieved from reference TRBV2 and TRBJ2-2, is EPEVTQTPSHQVTQMGQEVILRCVPISNHLYFYWYRQILGQKVEFLVSFYNNEISEKSEIFDDQFSVERPDGSNFTLKIRSTKLEDSAMYFCASSEGGPGELFFGEGSRLTVL.

This clonotype turned up a few times. V usage is TRBV7-9 and J usage is TRBJ1-2, with 9 bases matching TRBD1. CDR1 and CDR2 from the germline V gene are SEHNR and FQNEAQ (reference sequence). The CDR3 spans 16 residues. V shed 5 bases and J 3 bases; nucleotides not matched to a gene: 10. CDR3 protein: CASSSPTGGEDYGYTF. Here the CDR3 DNA reads TGTGCCAGCAGCAGCCCTACAGGGGGCGAAGACTATGGCTACACCTTC.

The sample holds one count of this clonotype. The V and J genes are TRBV18 and TRBJ2-7, with 13 bases that match TRBD2. The germline V gene encodes CDR1 KGHSH and CDR2 LQKENI. Unmatched junction bases numbered 8, after V lost 2 bases and J lost 4 bases. The CDR3 has 17 amino acids. CDR3 region: CASSPSYGTSGIYEQYF. The DNA of the CDR3 is TGTGCCAGCTCACCAAGTTATGGGACTAGCGGGATATACGAGCAGTACTTC.

The sample holds many counts of this clonotype. The chain has TRBV18 and TRBJ2-7, with D possibly matching TRBD2 (5 bases). V was cut by 0 bases and J by 0 bases, with 12 bases left in between. Germline assignment: CDR1 KGHSH and CDR2 LQKENI. This CDR3 contains 16 residues. CDR3 DNA sequence: TGTGCCAGCTCACCACCGAATAAACGGGACTCCTACGAGCAGTACTTC. It translates to CASSPPNKRDSYEQYF.

At least ten counts were recorded for this clonotype. The V and J genes are TRBV7-7 and TRBJ2-5; tentative D call: TRBD1 (6 bases). In germline, CDR1 is SSHAT, CDR2 FNYEAQ (reference sequence). Between the trimmed V and J ends, which lost 5 bases and 1 base, there was a span of 14 bases. The CDR3 runs to 15 residues. CDR3: CASSVGIGGQETQYF. CDR3 DNA sequence: TGTGCCAGCAGCGTGGGTATAGGGGGCCAAGAGACCCAGTACTTC.

This clonotype was seen at least ten times. The chain has TRBV7-6 and TRBJ1-5; D not resolved. V lost 2 bases and J lost 0, with 23 bases in between. This CDR3 region has 20 residues. Germline V gene data show CDR1 as SGHVS and CDR2 as FNYEAQ. The CDR3 is CASSLQRTENPSYSNQPQHF. In DNA, the CDR3 is TGTGCCAGCAGCTTACAGCGTACAGAAAACCCCAGTTATAGCAATCAGCCCCAGCATTTT.

This clonotype was recorded at least ten times. The chain uses TRBV27 and TRBJ1-2; D may be TRBD1 (5 bases). Germline assignment: CDR1 MNHEY and CDR2 SMNVEV (reference sequence). Trimming removed 3 bases from V and 4 bases from J, with 12 bases in between. The CDR3 is 14 residues long. The CDR3 region is CASSLAGNVYGYTF. For the CDR3, the DNA is TGTGCCAGCAGTTTGGCAGGGAACGTCTATGGCTACACCTTC.

This clonotype came up a few times. This sequence joins TRBV19 and TRBJ2-1; TRBD1 or TRBD2 may be the D gene (5 bases each). V was shortened by 3 bases and J by 3 bases, with 12 bases between the two germline ends. The CDR3 has 15 residues. Looked up from germline, CDR1 is LNHDA and CDR2 is SQIVND (reference sequence). The CDR3 coding sequence is TGTGCCAGTAGTATTATCGGGGCTAACTACAATGAGCAGTTCTTC. It encodes CASSIIGANYNEQFF.

This clonotype occurred many times. The genes are TRBV24-1 and TRBJ2-1, with 7 nucleotides matching TRBD2. CDR3 length: 12 amino acids. Germline V CDR1 and CDR2: KGHDR, SFDVKD. The V gene end was trimmed by 9 bases and the J gene end by 10 bases; junction bases not matched to a gene: 8. For the CDR3, the DNA is TGTGCCACCCGCAGGGCCGGGGGGGAGCAGTTCTTC. Protein sequence: CATRRAGGEQFF.

This clonotype has ten or more counts. The rearrangement joins TRBV7-6 to TRBJ2-7; 9 bases are shared with TRBD2. Germline CDR1 and CDR2: SGHVS and FNYEAQ. This CDR3 has 16 residues. Germline trimming cut 0 bases from V and 5 bases from J; bases unmatched to any gene: 8. CDR3: CASSLAEGLAGDEQYF. The DNA of the CDR3 is TGTGCCAGCAGCTTAGCCGAGGGACTAGCAGGCGACGAGCAGTACTTC.

The chain carries TRBV19 and TRBJ1-6; TRBD1 is a possible D gene (6 bases). The CDR3 is 16 amino acids. The ends were cut back, 7 bases at V and 7 bases at J, with 20 bases in the middle. Germline V gene data show CDR1 as LNHDA and CDR2 as SQIVND (reference sequence). DNA of the CDR3: TGTGCCAGTAATAGACCCCGGGACATTTCGAATTCACCCCTCCACTTT. It translates to CASNRPRDISNSPLHF. The whole variable domain, remainder taken from reference TRBV19 and TRBJ1-6, is DGGITQSPKYLFRKEGQNVTLSCEQNLNHDAMYWYRQDPGQGLRLIYYSQIVNDFQKGDIAEGYSVSREKKESFPLTVTSAQKNPTAFYLCASNRPRDISNSPLHFGNGTRLTVT.

This clonotype was seen ten or more times. The V and J genes are TRBV28 and TRBJ2-1; 9 bases are shared with TRBD2. The V segment lost 0 bases and the J segment 8 bases; nucleotides outside the gene matches: 8. Germline V gene lookup returns CDR1 MDHEN and CDR2 SYDVKM. CDR3 size: 16 residues. CDR3 protein: CASSLWGLAGGHEQFF. The CDR3 coding sequence is TGTGCCAGCAGTTTATGGGGACTAGCAGGAGGCCATGAGCAGTTCTTC.

The chain joins TRBV9 to TRBJ2-7; 11 bases map to TRBD1. V lost 2 bases to trimming and J lost 5 bases; unmatched junction nucleotides: 6. The CDR3 runs to 15 residues. Per the germline V gene, CDR1 is SGDLS and CDR2 is YYNGEE. CDR3 amino acids: CASSVSGTGGNEQYF. The CDR3 DNA is TGTGCCAGCAGCGTCTCCGGGACAGGGGGGAACGAGCAGTACTTC.

This clonotype has just a few counts. The chain couples TRBV4-1 to TRBJ2-2; 8 bases are a match to TRBD1. The V segment lost 4 bases and the J segment 3 bases; nucleotides outside the gene matches: 4. This CDR3 has 15 residues. CDR1 MGHRA and CDR2 YSYEKL come from the germline V gene. The CDR3 is CASSLRTGYTGELFF. The CDR3, as DNA: TGCGCCAGCAGCCTGAGGACAGGGTACACCGGGGAGCTGTTTTTT.

There are a few counts of this clonotype. This chain links TRBV18 with TRBJ1-5; no reliable D call. This CDR3 is 17 amino acids long. V lost 4 bases and J lost 3, with 19 bases in between. The V gene's germline CDR1 is KGHSH and CDR2 LQKENI. CDR3 nucleotides: TGTGCCAGCTCACTCCCAACCTGGAGGGCGATCAATCAGCCCCAGCATTTT. Its protein is CASSLPTWRAINQPQHF.

The table lists this clonotype with many counts. The chain carries TRBV20-1 and TRBJ2-5; D unclear. This CDR3 is built from 10 residues. Germline-derived CDR1 and CDR2 are DFQATT and SNEGSKA (reference sequence). Trimming pared 6 bases from V and 4 bases from J, leaving 6 bases between. The CDR3 spells CSAQVETQYF. The CDR3 DNA is TGCAGTGCCCAGGTAGAGACCCAGTACTTC.

This clonotype was seen ten or more times. The chain combines TRBV20-1 with TRBJ1-1; TRBD1 matches at 9 bases. CDR1 and CDR2 (germline): DFQATT, SNEGSKA (reference sequence). The ends lost 3 bases at V and 4 bases at J; junction bases unmatched: 9. There are 15 residues in the CDR3. Here the CDR3 DNA reads TGCAGTGCTAGCACAACAACAGGGGGCTTCACTGAAGCTTTCTTT. Protein: CSASTTTGGFTEAFF.

This clonotype was seen ten or more times. V is TRBV29-1 and J is TRBJ1-2, with 7 nucleotides matching TRBD1. Germline V CDR1 and CDR2: SQVTM, ANQGSEA. V lost 0 bases to trimming and J lost 8 bases; unmatched junction nucleotides: 3. This CDR3 contains 12 residues. The CDR3 loop reads CSVEEVRGGYTF. CDR3 coding DNA: TGCAGCGTTGAAGAGGTCAGGGGGGGCTACACCTTC.